Presented here are 16 T cell receptor beta chains from one specimen sequenced in a study of control samples from healthy donors and cancer patients. The repertoire was sequenced with immunoSEQ multiplex PCR; TCRdb's copy has only in-frame clones and lacks some. The top ten clones hold about 1.7% of a sample with roughly 150,000 clones, just over 85% of them seen once. The sample taken for sequencing was blood. These receptors were obtained from a young man in good health.

V is TRBV27 and J is TRBJ2-7, with TRBD1 identical over 8 bases. In germline, CDR1 is MNHEY, CDR2 SMNVEV (reference sequence). CDR3 size: 14 residues. J was trimmed by 2 bases and V by 3 bases; bases with no gene match: 3. CDR3 protein: CASSFGTGPYEQYF. CDR3 sequence (DNA): TGTGCCAGCAGTTTCGGGACAGGTCCCTACGAGCAGTACTTC.

J is TRBJ2-2 and V is TRBV4-3; TRBD1 or TRBD2 may be the D gene (5 bases each). Germline lookup yields CDR1 LGHNA and CDR2 YSLEER. This CDR3 region has 15 residues. The V end was cut by 3 bases, the J end by 6 bases, with 14 bases between. CDR3 residues: CASSQLGGGSGELFF. The CDR3 coding sequence is TGCGCCAGCAGCCAGCTGGGTGGGGGTTCCGGGGAGCTGTTTTTT.

This chain joins TRBV27 and TRBJ2-7; TRBD1 matches 10 bases. The CDR3 runs 13 residues. Trimming took 4 bases from V and 7 from J; bases not matched to a gene: 4. Per germline, CDR1 MNHEY and CDR2 SMNVEV (reference sequence). This CDR3 is CASSSTGGFEQYF. CDR3 in DNA: TGTGCCAGCAGTTCGACAGGGGGCTTTGAGCAGTACTTC.

The sample holds one count of this clone. The V call is TRBV5-1, the J call TRBJ2-7; 9 bases align to TRBD2. J lost 1 base, V lost 3 bases, and 2 bases had no gene match. Germline V gives CDR1 SGHRS, CDR2 YFSETQ. This CDR3 spans 14 amino acids. The CDR3 protein is CASSSSGGSYEQYF. In nucleotides, the CDR3 is TGCGCCAGCAGCTCAAGCGGGGGGTCCTACGAGCAGTACTTC.

The sample holds one count of this clone. V usage is TRBV13 and J usage is TRBJ1-1, with a weak D call TRBD1 (5 bases). Trimming shortened V by 5 bases and J by 8 bases, and 9 bases separated the two germline ends. Germline V lookup: CDR1 PRHDT, CDR2 FYEKMQ (reference sequence). The CDR3 loop spans 11 amino acids. The CDR3 here is CASSVDREAFF. The DNA for the CDR3 is TGTGCCAGCAGCGTCGACAGAGAAGCTTTCTTT.

The chain employs TRBV28 and TRBJ1-1; D possibly corresponds to TRBD1 (5 bases). V was cut by 5 bases and J by 1 base, with 17 bases left in between. The CDR3 covers 16 residues. CDR1 is MDHEN, CDR2 SYDVKM, per germline. CDR3 amino acids: CASSLTPGGRNTEAFF. In DNA, the CDR3 is TGTGCCAGCAGTCTCACCCCCGGGGGGAGGAACACTGAAGCTTTCTTT.

The chain is built from TRBV11-2 and TRBJ2-5, with D perhaps given as TRBD1 or TRBD2 (6 bases each). Trimming removed 7 bases at V and 5 bases at J, with 20 bases between. The length of the CDR3 is 15 residues. CDR1 is SGHAT and CDR2 is FQNNGV in the germline V gene. The CDR3 DNA is TGTGCCAGCACCCTAGGGGGGTCCGCGTGGGAGACCCAGTACTTC. Residues: CASTLGGSAWETQYF.

The chain has TRBV29-1 and TRBJ1-1, with D possibly being TRBD1 (6 bases). The germline V gene has CDR1 SQVTM and CDR2 ANQGSEA. Trimming took off 6 bases at V and 5 bases at J, with 16 bases between the two ends. There are 13 residues in the CDR3. CDR3 residues: CSVLRGGSTEAFF. The CDR3 bases are TGCAGCGTCCTGAGAGGGGGATCGACTGAAGCTTTCTTT.

The chain combines TRBV7-3 with TRBJ2-1; TRBD2 might be the D (5 bases). The CDR3 contains 13 residues. Germline V gene data show CDR1 as SGHTA and CDR2 as FQGTGA. V was trimmed by 0 bases and J by 9 bases, leaving 9 bases between them. The CDR3 protein is CASSLTGRGEQFF. In DNA form, the CDR3 reads TGTGCCAGCAGCTTAACTGGCCGGGGTGAGCAGTTCTTC.

J is TRBJ2-2 and V is TRBV7-9; the match to TRBD1 covers 10 bases. The CDR3 is 16 residues long. CDR1 is SEHNR, CDR2 FQNEAQ, per germline (reference sequence). J lost 3 bases, V lost 4 bases, and 5 bases had no gene match. The DNA for the CDR3 is TGTGCCAGCAGCTACTTCGGGACAGGGGACACCGGGGAGCTGTTTTTT. Encoded protein: CASSYFGTGDTGELFF. The full variable domain, rest sourced from reference TRBV7-9 and TRBJ2-2, is DTGVSQNPRHKITKRGQNVTFRCDPISEHNRLYWYRQTLGQGPEFLTYFQNEAQLEKSRLLSDRFSAERPKGSFSTLEIQRTEQGDSAMYLCASSYFGTGDTGELFFGEGSRLTVL.

The chain couples TRBV27 to TRBJ2-7; D is perhaps TRBD1 or TRBD2 (5 bases each). The V and J ends lost 0 bases and 3 bases respectively, with 9 bases between them. CDR1 is MNHEY, CDR2 SMNVEV, per germline (reference sequence). This CDR3 comprises 14 residues. The CDR3 DNA reads as TGTGCCAGCAGTTTATCCGGGGCGGGCTACGAGCAGTACTTC. It encodes CASSLSGAGYEQYF.

The chain has TRBV6-5 and TRBJ1-5, with D uncertain. Germline V gene sequence: CDR1 MNHEY, CDR2 SVGAGI. The CDR3 is made up of 16 amino acids. Trimming took off 2 bases at V and 1 base at J, with 12 bases between the two ends. The CDR3 region is CASSYPSPDSNQPQHF. The CDR3 DNA reads TGTGCCAGCAGTTACCCTTCGCCGGACAGCAATCAGCCCCAGCATTTT.

V gene TRBV6-1 combines with J gene TRBJ2-3; TRBD2 agrees at 7 bases. This CDR3 spans 15 amino acids. Germline CDR1 MNHNS, CDR2 SASEGT. V was pared by 1 base and J by 4 bases, with 5 bases of the junction left unmatched. In DNA, the CDR3 is TGTGCCAGCAGTGAAGTTGGGGGGGGGTCAGATACGCAGTATTTT. It codes for CASSEVGGGSDTQYF.

V usage is TRBV7-8 and J usage is TRBJ2-1, with 10 bases that match TRBD1. CDR3 size: 14 residues. CDR1 and CDR2 from the germline V gene are SGHVS and FQNEAQ. J was trimmed by 6 bases and V by 8 bases; bases with no gene match: 7. The CDR3 loop is CASGQGGRRNEQFF. Written as DNA, the CDR3 is TGTGCCAGCGGACAGGGGGGCCGGCGCAATGAGCAGTTCTTC.

This clone was detected a few times. V usage is TRBV24-1 and J usage is TRBJ2-1, with D hard to call. Germline CDR1 is KGHDR and CDR2 is SFDVKD. Trimming removed 3 bases from V and 3 bases from J, with 11 bases in between. This CDR3 contains 15 residues. CDR3 bases: TGTGCCACCAGTGATGCCGACACCTACTACAATGAGCAGTTCTTC. Translating it yields CATSDADTYYNEQFF.

The chain employs TRBV5-4 and TRBJ1-2; a possible D gene is TRBD1 (5 bases). The germline V gene has CDR1 SGHNT and CDR2 YYREEE (reference sequence). Deletions cut 0 bases from V and 0 bases from J, with 12 bases between. This CDR3 is built from 16 residues. In DNA, the CDR3 is TGTGCCAGCAGCTTGGGGCGGGGGATAGCTAACTATGGCTACACCTTC. It encodes CASSLGRGIANYGYTF.